A selection of T cell receptor beta chains follows, all from one sample in a study of blood T cell repertoires in COVID-19. Libraries were prepared by immunoSEQ multiplex PCR; TCRdb keeps only in-frame clonotypes and omits some of them. Of 200,000 to 250,000 clones listed, roughly 88% are singletons. The specimen sequenced was PBMCs or T cells enriched from blood (not recorded which). These receptors came from a woman in her forties or fifties who had recovered from COVID-19. CDR3s include the opening cysteine and the closing phenylalanine or tryptophan. The size field is filled for only some rows; it gives once, few, many or a size class.

abundance,v_gene,CDR3aa
NA,TRBV7-2,CASSRDRGHNSPLHF
NA,TRBV6-2/TRBV6-3,CASSDGTGWNTGELFF
once,TRBV10-1,CASSRGAADTQYF
NA,TRBV7-9,CASSSPRSGVQGEQFF
NA,TRBV6-2/TRBV6-3,CASSYSRVYEQYF
NA,TRBV11-3,CASRGPDQETQYF
NA,TRBV19,CASSIQGAISEAFF
NA,TRBV7-8,CASSSDQLAIEDTQYF
once,TRBV4-1,CASSSGLAESYEQYF
NA,TRBV5-1,CASSLIGERSGELFF
few,TRBV13,CASSPEGGGDTGELFF
once,TRBV5-4,CASSRPTTTDREFYGYTF
NA,TRBV7-8,CASSLTGTEAFF
NA,TRBV5-1,CASSLVSGPNQPQHF
NA,TRBV14,CASSQVFSSYNEQFF
few,TRBV19,CASKNRASGANVLTF
NA,TRBV19,CASKKAGQHLGVTDTQYF
NA,TRBV19,CASRGLAGSSYNEQFF
NA,TRBV5-6,CASSLVPTVSGNTIYF
NA,TRBV5-4,CASSLDFGGQGFYEQYF
NA,TRBV2,CATFTGLAEETQYF
few,TRBV7-9,CASSWDSYGYTF
NA,TRBV19,CASSSEGYNEQFF
NA,TRBV4-3,CASSQGQGGSYGYTF
NA,TRBV5-5,CASSLDRVGEKLFF
NA,TRBV9,CASSPRASGGYNEQFF
NA,TRBV11-2,CASSLGGGRGSGANVLTF
NA,TRBV7-2,CASSLSEYNEQFF
NA,TRBV13,CASSRFTGGDNYEQYF
NA,TRBV2,CASTRQGSYNEQFF
NA,TRBV7-3,CASSLMGQASTDTQYF
NA,TRBV10-3,CATQERGTDTQYF
NA,TRBV4-1,CASSQALAGKQETQYF
NA,TRBV19,CASSIGRNTEAFF
NA,TRBV4-3,CASSSYRGAYGYTF
NA,TRBV4-3,CASSRTAAQNTGELFF
once,TRBV2,CASSPRVTGELFF
NA,TRBV4-3,CASSRKNKGGGLYGYTF
NA,TRBV7-6,CASSSRFRDRQNEKLFF
NA,TRBV7-3,CASSLGAGELFF
NA,TRBV2,CASGTDYNSPLHF
NA,TRBV7-9,CASSRTGINEKLFF
NA,TRBV7-2,CASSRLMGGANVLTF
NA,TRBV3-1/TRBV3-2,CASSPGVGNTIYF
few,TRBV14,CASSQPDRGHDNTDTQYF
NA,TRBV18,CASSPDRVTYGYTF
NA,TRBV7-9,CASSLAGQPQHF
NA,TRBV10-3,CAISNRGRNEQYF
NA,TRBV5-1,CASSMLAEAYNEQFF